One sample yielded the 30 T cell receptor beta chains listed below, sequenced in a study of CD8 T cells in Susac syndrome. Reverse transcription of about 0.5 to 1 ug RNA used random hexamers. TCRdb re-called the immunoSEQ multiplex PCR reads with MiXCR, one entry per CDR3 protein. The sample includes roughly 200,000 distinct CDR3 sequences, about 95% seen only once; the top ten take more than 0.08%. The sample comprised CD4+ T cells from PBMCs. Receptors originate from a human donor with Susac syndrome.

This chain joins TRBV7-9 and TRBJ1-1, with TRBD1 matching over 9 bases. The germline CDR1 and CDR2 sequences are SEHNR and FQNEAQ (reference sequence). The J segment lost 1 base and the V segment lost 4 bases, leaving 13 bases of the junction unmatched. CDR3 length: 18 amino acids. CDR3 region: CASSWGAIRTGENTEAFF. The CDR3, as DNA: TGTGCCAGCAGCTGGGGAGCAATAAGGACAGGGGAGAACACTGAAGCTTTCTTT.

With respect to this clonotype: The junction shows a germline mismatch at one end, possibly a read error. This chain uses TRBV19 with TRBJ2-1; no firm D call. CDR3 length: 15 residues. CDR1 LNHDA and CDR2 SQIVND come from the germline V gene (reference sequence). This CDR3 is CASSIGQSSYNEQFF. CDR3 DNA: TGTGCCAGTAGCATAGGGCAGAGCTCCTACAATGAGCAGTTCTTC.

The CDR3 DNA reads TGTGCCAGCAGTTCGAAGACTAGCGGGGTAAATGAGCAGTTCTTC. Translated: CASSSKTSGVNEQFF. The chain couples TRBV27 to TRBJ2-1; 11 nucleotides match TRBD2. The V gene's germline CDR1 is MNHEY and CDR2 SMNVEV (reference sequence). Trimming removed 4 bases from V and 7 bases from J; junction bases left unmatched: 6. The CDR3 spans 15 residues.

This chain joins TRBV7-2 and TRBJ2-3; 7 bases match TRBD2. Trimming took 5 bases from V and 2 from J; bases not matched to a gene: 7. The CDR3 totals 15 residues. CDR1 is SGHTA, CDR2 FQGNSA, per germline. The CDR3 region has the DNA TGTGCCAGCAGCAGGCGGGGGTCTAACACAGATACGCAGTATTTT. Its protein is CASSRRGSNTDTQYF.

In this sample, this clonotype turned up once. This sequence joins TRBV4-2 and TRBJ1-2; no clear D gene. The V end lost 0 bases, the J end lost 3 bases, and 5 bases lay between the germline ends. CDR3 size: 13 residues. Germline V lookup: CDR1 LGHNA, CDR2 YNFKEQ. CDR3 amino acids: CASSQDTDYGYTF. The CDR3 bases are TGTGCCAGCAGCCAAGATACAGACTATGGCTACACCTTC.

The chain carries TRBV28 and TRBJ1-2, with D possibly matching TRBD1 (5 bases). Germline V gene sequence: CDR1 MDHEN, CDR2 SYDVKM. Trimming stripped 10 bases from V and 4 bases from J, with 13 bases between. This CDR3 contains 12 residues. CDR3 in amino acids: CAIPRDSYGYTF. The DNA of the CDR3 is TGTGCCATCCCTCGCGACAGCTATGGCTACACCTTC.

The chain couples TRBV18 to TRBJ2-3; TRBD2 agrees at 9 bases. Germline-derived CDR1 and CDR2 are KGHSH and LQKENI. The CDR3 runs 16 residues. V shed 3 bases, J shed 0 bases, and the junction held 4 bases outside the gene matches. CDR3 nucleotides: TGTGCCAGCTCACCCAGCGGGGGGAGTAGCACAGATACGCAGTATTTT. Amino acid sequence: CASSPSGGSSTDTQYF.

This sequence joins TRBV19 and TRBJ2-7; D unresolved. There are 16 residues in the CDR3. V lost 3 bases, J lost 2 bases, and 17 bases lay in between. CDR1 is LNHDA and CDR2 is SQIVND in the germline V gene (reference sequence). CDR3 residues: CASSIASVVLPYEQYF. CDR3 nucleotide sequence: TGTGCCAGTAGTATCGCCTCCGTCGTTCTACCCTACGAGCAGTACTTC.

J is TRBJ2-3 and V is TRBV29-1, with 7 nucleotides matching TRBD1. The J segment lost 1 base and the V segment lost 5 bases, leaving 3 bases of the junction unmatched. CDR3 length: 13 residues. Germline V gene lookup returns CDR1 SQVTM and CDR2 ANQGSEA. DNA of the CDR3: TGCAGCGTTCGACAGGGAGGCACAGATACGCAGTATTTT. Amino acids: CSVRQGGTDTQYF.

This chain joins TRBV3-1 and TRBJ1-6; D possibly corresponds to TRBD1 (5 bases). The CDR3 totals 13 residues. The ends were cut back, 8 bases at V and 7 bases at J, with 12 bases in the middle. The germline V gene encodes CDR1 LGHDT and CDR2 YNNKEL (reference sequence). CDR3 residues: CASGDWVNSPLHF. The CDR3 coding sequence is TGTGCCAGCGGGGACTGGGTGAATTCACCCCTCCACTTT.

The gene calls are TRBV20-1 and TRBJ1-4, with D perhaps TRBD1 (6 bases). The V and J ends lost 6 bases and 6 bases respectively, with 20 bases between them. Germline CDR1 DFQATT, CDR2 SNEGSKA (reference sequence). CDR3 length: 15 amino acids. The CDR3 loop is CSATGGGAPHEKLFF. The CDR3 coding sequence is TGCAGTGCAACTGGGGGGGGCGCCCCCCATGAAAAACTGTTTTTT.

A single count supports this clonotype. This rearrangement joins TRBV29-1 to TRBJ2-2, with D unresolved. V lost 5 bases, J lost 2 bases, and 3 bases lay in between. This CDR3 spans 11 amino acids. Germline CDR1 is SQVTM and CDR2 is ANQGSEA. CDR3 in DNA: TGCAGCGTTTATAACACCGGGGAGCTGTTTTTT. It codes for CSVYNTGELFF.

V and J are TRBV18 and TRBJ2-1, with TRBD2 as a possible D gene (6 bases). Germline CDR1 KGHSH, CDR2 LQKENI. The CDR3 covers 14 residues. Between the trimmed V and J ends, which lost 2 bases and 5 bases, there was a span of 10 bases. The CDR3 nucleotides read TGTGCCAGCTCACCAGGAGGGAACCACAATGAGCAGTTCTTC. It codes for CASSPGGNHNEQFF.

The chain couples TRBV29-1 to TRBJ2-2, with 8 bases fitting TRBD2. The V gene's germline CDR1 is SQVTM and CDR2 ANQGSEA. This CDR3 contains 13 residues. V shed 7 bases and J 6 bases; nucleotides not matched to a gene: 7. CDR3 residues: CSAREGGAGELFF. The CDR3 DNA is TGCAGCGCCCGGGAGGGGGGGGCCGGGGAGCTGTTTTTT.

The rearrangement joins TRBV9 to TRBJ1-2; no clear D gene. Germline V gene data show CDR1 as SGDLS and CDR2 as YYNGEE. The CDR3 spans 13 residues. V gave up 4 bases and J gave up 8 bases, with 15 bases separating them. Here the CDR3 reads CASSHPNLRGYTF. CDR3 nucleotides: TGTGCCAGCAGCCACCCCAACTTGAGGGGCTACACCTTC. The variable domain in full, with the rest retrieved from reference TRBV9 and TRBJ1-2, is DSGVTQTPKHLITATGQRVTLRCSPRSGDLSVYWYQQSLDQGLQFLIQYYNGEERAKGNILERFSAQQFPDLHSELNLSSLELGDSALYFCASSHPNLRGYTFGSGTRLTVV.

The V and J genes are TRBV29-1 and TRBJ2-7; D is undetermined. The germline V gene has CDR1 SQVTM and CDR2 ANQGSEA. This CDR3 is built from 12 residues. V lost 7 bases and J lost 3, with 13 bases in between. CDR3 coding DNA: TGCAGCGCGGGCTGGGGTCTCTACGAGCAGTACTTC. This gives the protein CSAGWGLYEQYF.

The chain employs TRBV28 and TRBJ2-7; 14 bases line up with TRBD2. Trimming took 5 bases from V and 3 from J; bases not matched to a gene: 15. The CDR3 has 19 amino acids. CDR1 is MDHEN and CDR2 is SYDVKM in the germline V gene. The CDR3 coding sequence is TGTGCCAGCAGTCGAACGCCAGGACTAGCGGGAGGAGGGGTCTACGAGCAGTACTTC. It yields the protein CASSRTPGLAGGGVYEQYF.

The DNA for the CDR3 is TGTGCCAGCAGCTCAATAGGCACCGGGGAGCTGTTTTTT. Protein product: CASSSIGTGELFF. This chain joins TRBV7-2 and TRBJ2-2; D not resolved. V was trimmed by 4 bases and J by 4 bases, leaving 7 bases between them. This CDR3 contains 13 residues. CDR1 is SGHTA and CDR2 is FQGNSA in the germline V gene.

The rearrangement joins TRBV27 to TRBJ1-4, with unresolved D. Trimming took 5 bases from V and 8 from J, leaving 15 bases between them. CDR1 and CDR2 (germline): MNHEY, SMNVEV (reference sequence). The CDR3 runs to 14 residues. The CDR3 protein is CASSPRNGGEKLFF. The CDR3, as DNA: TGTGCCAGCAGTCCGAGGAATGGCGGAGAAAAACTGTTTTTT.

This clonotype was counted a few times. The chain has TRBV11-2 and TRBJ2-1; D not resolved. The CDR3 contains 15 residues. The germline V and J ends were trimmed by 0 bases and 0 bases, with 6 bases remaining between them. CDR1 and CDR2 (germline): SGHAT, FQNNGV. In DNA, the CDR3 is TGTGCCAGCAGCTTAGAGGGTAGCTCCTACAATGAGCAGTTCTTC. It codes for CASSLEGSSYNEQFF.

The V call is TRBV12-3 or TRBV12-4, the J call TRBJ1-5; unclear D gene. V dropped 7 bases and J dropped 7 bases, with 14 bases sitting between them. The CDR3 totals 13 residues. As DNA, the CDR3 is TGTGCCAGCACCCCTGGGAGTAGCCAGCCCCAGCATTTT. This encodes CASTPGSSQPQHF.

This chain uses TRBV6-6 with TRBJ2-1, with D tentatively TRBD1 or TRBD2 (6 bases each). Trimming took 2 bases from V and 8 from J, leaving 13 bases between them. CDR1 and CDR2 (germline): MNHNY, SVGAGI (reference sequence). The CDR3 length is 14 residues. The CDR3: CASSYGGLIDEQFF. The CDR3 DNA is TGTGCCAGCAGTTACGGGGGGCTGATCGATGAGCAGTTCTTC.

This clonotype has only one observation. The J gene is TRBJ1-5, the V gene TRBV7-8; 9 bases fit TRBD1. The trim removed 5 bases at V and 0 bases at J, leaving 17 bases unmatched. In germline, CDR1 is SGHVS, CDR2 FQNEAQ. CDR3 size: 20 residues. DNA for the CDR3: TGTGCCAGCAGCCCAAGGGCTACAGGGGGCGCGCGATATAGCAATCAGCCCCAGCATTTT. It yields the protein CASSPRATGGARYSNQPQHF. Variable domain in full (rest from reference TRBV7-8 and TRBJ1-5): GAGVSQSPRYKVAKRGQDVALRCDPISGHVSLFWYQQALGQGPEFLTYFQNEAQLDKSGLPSDRFFAERPEGSVSTLKIQRTQQEDSAVYLCASSPRATGGARYSNQPQHFGDGTRLSIL.

This clonotype came up a few times. The V and J genes are TRBV7-2 and TRBJ1-1; D unresolved. The germline V gene has CDR1 SGHTA and CDR2 FQGNSA. This CDR3 is built from 15 residues. The V end lost 0 bases, the J end lost 4 bases, and 12 bases lay between the germline ends. The DNA for the CDR3 is TGTGCCAGCAGCTTAGCGTCGGTACTCTCCACTGAAGCTTTCTTT. Translation gives CASSLASVLSTEAFF.

This clonotype was observed once. The chain's CDR3 is CASSSTLGEAFF. The CDR3 DNA reads as TGTGCCAGCAGCTCCACTCTGGGTGAAGCTTTCTTT. The genes are TRBV7-9 and TRBJ1-1; D is unclear. CDR3 length: 12 residues. From germline, CDR1 is SEHNR and CDR2 FQNEAQ (reference sequence). Trimming left V 4 bases short and J 7 bases short, with 10 bases between.

The V gene is TRBV20-1, the J gene TRBJ2-7; 7 nucleotides line up with TRBD1. Germline lookup yields CDR1 DFQATT and CDR2 SNEGSKA (reference sequence). The CDR3 is made up of 13 amino acids. V dropped 6 bases and J dropped 4; count of bases not matched to a gene: 9. CDR3 loop: CSARPTGPYEQYF. Here the CDR3 DNA reads TGCAGTGCACGACCGACAGGGCCTTACGAGCAGTACTTC.

The chain is built from TRBV28 and TRBJ2-5; the match to TRBD2 covers 11 bases. The CDR3 length is 15 residues. The germline CDR1 and CDR2 sequences are MDHEN and SYDVKM. Germline trimming cut 4 bases from V and 5 bases from J; bases unmatched to any gene: 6. The CDR3 DNA is TGTGCCAGCAGTTCACTAGCGGGAGTGAGTGAGACCCAGTACTTC. As protein: CASSSLAGVSETQYF. The full variable domain, rest sourced from reference TRBV28 and TRBJ2-5, is DVKVTQSSRYLVKRTGEKVFLECVQDMDHENMFWYRQDPGLGLRLIYFSYDVKMKEKGDIPEGYSVSREKKERFSLILESASTNQTSMYLCASSSLAGVSETQYFGPGTRLLVL.

The rearrangement joins TRBV7-9 to TRBJ2-7; D unresolved. This CDR3 comprises 15 residues. With 0 bases removed from V and 7 bases from J, the gap between germline ends came to 16 bases. Germline V gene lookup returns CDR1 SEHNR and CDR2 FQNEAQ (reference sequence). The CDR3 sequence: CASSLAFPGLREQYF. The DNA for the CDR3 is TGTGCCAGCAGCTTAGCGTTTCCGGGCCTAAGGGAGCAGTACTTC.

V gene TRBV6-2 or TRBV6-3 combines with J gene TRBJ2-7; 7 nucleotides agree with TRBD2. Trimming cost V 5 bases and J 5 bases; bases outside gene matches: 9. The germline gives CDR1 MNHEY, CDR2 SVGEGT. The CDR3 consists of 14 residues. The CDR3, as DNA: TGTGCCAGCAGTGCCGGGAGGAGCTGGGACGAGCAGTACTTC. This gives the protein CASSAGRSWDEQYF.

V is TRBV10-3 and J is TRBJ1-1; D gene uncertain. The CDR3 runs to 15 residues. The germline V gene has CDR1 ENHRY and CDR2 SYGVKD. V lost 6 bases and J 0 bases, leaving 14 bases between the germline ends. CDR3 region: CAISPEVIMNTEAFF. In DNA form, the CDR3 reads TGTGCCATCAGCCCCGAGGTAATCATGAACACTGAAGCTTTCTTT.